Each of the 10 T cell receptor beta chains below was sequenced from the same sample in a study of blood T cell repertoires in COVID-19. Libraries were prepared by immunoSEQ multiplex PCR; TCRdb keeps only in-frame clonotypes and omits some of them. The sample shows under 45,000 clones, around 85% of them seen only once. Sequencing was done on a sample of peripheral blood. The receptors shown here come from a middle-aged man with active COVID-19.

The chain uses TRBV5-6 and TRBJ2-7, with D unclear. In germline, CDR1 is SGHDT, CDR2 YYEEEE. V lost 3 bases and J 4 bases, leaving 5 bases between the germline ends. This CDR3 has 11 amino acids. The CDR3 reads CASSSSYEQYF. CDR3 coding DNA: TGTGCCAGCAGCTCCTCGTACGAGCAGTACTTC.

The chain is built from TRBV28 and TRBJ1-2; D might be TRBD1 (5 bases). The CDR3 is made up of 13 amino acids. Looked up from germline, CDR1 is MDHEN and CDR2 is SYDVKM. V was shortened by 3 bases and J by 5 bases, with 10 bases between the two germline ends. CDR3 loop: CASSFAGQYGYTF. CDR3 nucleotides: TGTGCCAGCAGTTTTGCGGGGCAATATGGCTACACCTTC.

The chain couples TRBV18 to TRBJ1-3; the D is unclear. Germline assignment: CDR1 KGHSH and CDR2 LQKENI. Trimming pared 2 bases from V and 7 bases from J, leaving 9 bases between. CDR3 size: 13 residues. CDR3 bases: TGTGCCAGCTCACCAGATTCGGGGAACACCATATATTTT. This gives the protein CASSPDSGNTIYF.

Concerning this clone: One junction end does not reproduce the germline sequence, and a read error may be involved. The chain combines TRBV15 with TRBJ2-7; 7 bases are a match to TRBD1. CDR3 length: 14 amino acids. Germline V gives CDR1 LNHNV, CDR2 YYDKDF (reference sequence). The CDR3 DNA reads TGTGCCACCAGCCTACGACAGGGAGAATACGAGCAGCACTTC. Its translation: CATSLRQGEYEQHF.

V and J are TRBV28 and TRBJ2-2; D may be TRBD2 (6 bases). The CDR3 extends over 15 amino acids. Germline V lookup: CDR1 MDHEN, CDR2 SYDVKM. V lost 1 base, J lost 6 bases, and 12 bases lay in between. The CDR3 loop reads CASSLSGGRAGELFF. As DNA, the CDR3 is TGTGCCAGCAGTTTATCCGGGGGTCGCGCCGGGGAGCTGTTTTTT. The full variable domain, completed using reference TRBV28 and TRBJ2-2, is DVKVTQSSRYLVKRTGEKVFLECVQDMDHENMFWYRQDPGLGLRLIYFSYDVKMKEKGDIPEGYSVSREKKERFSLILESASTNQTSMYLCASSLSGGRAGELFFGEGSRLTVL.

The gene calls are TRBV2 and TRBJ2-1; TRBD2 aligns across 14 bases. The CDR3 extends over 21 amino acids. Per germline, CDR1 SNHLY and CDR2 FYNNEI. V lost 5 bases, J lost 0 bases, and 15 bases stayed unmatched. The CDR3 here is CASSHPAGLAGVGSSYNEQFF. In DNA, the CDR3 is TGTGCCAGCAGTCACCCGGCGGGACTAGCGGGAGTTGGGAGCTCCTACAATGAGCAGTTCTTC.

As DNA, the CDR3 is TGCGCCAGCAGCCCGGATGGACAGGGAAACACTGAAGCTTTCTTT. Its protein is CASSPDGQGNTEAFF. The chain links TRBV5-1 to TRBJ1-1, with 8 nucleotides matching TRBD1. Germline lookup yields CDR1 SGHRS and CDR2 YFSETQ. CDR3 size: 15 residues. Trimming cost V 4 bases and J 2 bases; bases outside gene matches: 7.

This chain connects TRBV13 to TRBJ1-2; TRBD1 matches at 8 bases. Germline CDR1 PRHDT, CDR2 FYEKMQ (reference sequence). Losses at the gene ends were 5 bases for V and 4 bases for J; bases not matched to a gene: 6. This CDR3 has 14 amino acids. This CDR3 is CASSLTGAAYGYTF. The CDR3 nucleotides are TGTGCCAGCAGCCTGACAGGGGCGGCCTATGGCTACACCTTC. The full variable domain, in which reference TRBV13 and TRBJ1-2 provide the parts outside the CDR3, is AAGVIQSPRHLIKEKRETATLKCYPIPRHDTVYWYQQGPGQDPQFLISFYEKMQSDKGSIPDRFSAQQFSDYHSELNMSSLELGDSALYFCASSLTGAAYGYTFGSGTRLTVV.

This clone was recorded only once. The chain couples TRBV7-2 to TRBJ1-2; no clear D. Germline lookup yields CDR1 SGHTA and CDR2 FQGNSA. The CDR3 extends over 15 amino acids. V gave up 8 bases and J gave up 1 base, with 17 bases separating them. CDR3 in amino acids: CASDMLTLNNYGYTF. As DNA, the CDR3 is TGTGCCAGCGATATGCTGACACTTAATAACTATGGCTACACCTTC.

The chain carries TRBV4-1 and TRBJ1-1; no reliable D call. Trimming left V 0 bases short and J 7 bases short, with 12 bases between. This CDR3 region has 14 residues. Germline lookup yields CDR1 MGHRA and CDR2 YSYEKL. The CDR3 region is CASSQDRGTSEAFF. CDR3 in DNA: TGCGCCAGCAGCCAAGATCGCGGAACGAGTGAAGCTTTCTTT.